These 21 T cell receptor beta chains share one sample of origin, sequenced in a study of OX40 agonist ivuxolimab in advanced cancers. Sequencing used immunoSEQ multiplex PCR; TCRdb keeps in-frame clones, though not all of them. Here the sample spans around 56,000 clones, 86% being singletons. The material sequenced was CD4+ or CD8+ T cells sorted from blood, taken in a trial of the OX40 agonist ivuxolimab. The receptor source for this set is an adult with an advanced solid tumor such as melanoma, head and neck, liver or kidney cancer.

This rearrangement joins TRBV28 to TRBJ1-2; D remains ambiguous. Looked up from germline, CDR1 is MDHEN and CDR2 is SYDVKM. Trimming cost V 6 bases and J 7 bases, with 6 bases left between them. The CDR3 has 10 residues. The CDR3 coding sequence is TGTGCCAGCAGGGATAGTGGCTACACCTTC. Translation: CASRDSGYTF.

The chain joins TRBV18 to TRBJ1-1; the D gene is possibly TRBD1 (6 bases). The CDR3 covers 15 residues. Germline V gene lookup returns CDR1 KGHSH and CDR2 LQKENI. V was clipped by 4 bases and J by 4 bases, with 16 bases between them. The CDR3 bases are TGTGCCAGCTCACTTGGAACTACAGGGACCACTGAAGCTTTCTTT. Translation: CASSLGTTGTTEAFF. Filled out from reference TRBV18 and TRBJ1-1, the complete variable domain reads NAGVMQNPRHLVRRRGQEARLRCSPMKGHSHVYWYRQLPEEGLKFMVYLQKENIIDESGMPKERFSAEFPKEGPSILRIQQVVRGDSAAYFCASSLGTTGTTEAFFGQGTRLTVV.

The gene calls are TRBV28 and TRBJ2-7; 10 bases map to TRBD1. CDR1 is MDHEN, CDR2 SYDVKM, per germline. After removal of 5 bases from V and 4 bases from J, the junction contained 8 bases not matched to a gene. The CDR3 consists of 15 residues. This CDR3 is CASSTRQGARYEQYF. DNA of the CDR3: TGTGCCAGCAGTACCCGACAGGGGGCGCGTTACGAGCAGTACTTC.

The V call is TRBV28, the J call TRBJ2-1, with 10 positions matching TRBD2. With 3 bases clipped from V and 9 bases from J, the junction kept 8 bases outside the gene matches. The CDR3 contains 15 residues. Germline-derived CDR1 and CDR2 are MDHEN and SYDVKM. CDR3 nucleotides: TGTGCCAGCAGTTTCTTTAGCGGGAGGCTGCCTGAGCAGTTCTTC. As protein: CASSFFSGRLPEQFF.

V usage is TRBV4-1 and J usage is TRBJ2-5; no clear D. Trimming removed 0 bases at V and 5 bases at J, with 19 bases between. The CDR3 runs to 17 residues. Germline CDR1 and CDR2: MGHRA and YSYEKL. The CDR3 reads CASSQESTPPVGETQYF. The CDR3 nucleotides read TGCGCCAGCAGCCAAGAAAGCACTCCTCCCGTCGGGGAGACCCAGTACTTC.

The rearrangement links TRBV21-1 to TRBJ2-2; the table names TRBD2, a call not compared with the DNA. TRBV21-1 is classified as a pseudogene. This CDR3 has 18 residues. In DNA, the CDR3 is TGTGCCGACCACAGAACTAGCGGGAGAGCCAAACACACCGGGGAGCTGTTTTTT. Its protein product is CADHRTSGRAKHTGELFF.

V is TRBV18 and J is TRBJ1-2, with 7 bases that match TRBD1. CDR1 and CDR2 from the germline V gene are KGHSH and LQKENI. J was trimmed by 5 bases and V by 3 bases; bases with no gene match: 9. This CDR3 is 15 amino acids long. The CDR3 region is CASSPGSEGAYGYTF. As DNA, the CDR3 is TGTGCCAGCTCACCGGGTTCTGAGGGGGCTTATGGCTACACCTTC.

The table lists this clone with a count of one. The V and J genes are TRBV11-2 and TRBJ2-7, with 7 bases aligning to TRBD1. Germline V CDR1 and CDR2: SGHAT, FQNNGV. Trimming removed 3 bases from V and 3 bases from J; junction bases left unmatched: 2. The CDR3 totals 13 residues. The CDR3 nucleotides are TGTGCCAGCAGCTTCCGGGACAGCTACGAGCAGTACTTC. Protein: CASSFRDSYEQYF.

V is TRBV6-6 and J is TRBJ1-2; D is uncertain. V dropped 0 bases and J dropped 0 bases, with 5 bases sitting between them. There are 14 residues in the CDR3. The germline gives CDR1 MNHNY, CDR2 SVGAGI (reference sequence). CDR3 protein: CASSYSNPNYGYTF. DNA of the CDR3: TGTGCCAGCAGTTACTCGAACCCTAACTATGGCTACACCTTC.

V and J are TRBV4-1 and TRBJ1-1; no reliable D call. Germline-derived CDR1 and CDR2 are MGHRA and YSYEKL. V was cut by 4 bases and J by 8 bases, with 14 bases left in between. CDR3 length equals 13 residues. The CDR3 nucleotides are TGCGCCAGCAGCCGAAGAGAATCGGGGGAAGCTTTCTTT. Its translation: CASSRRESGEAFF.

This chain's CDR3 is CASREAGTGGTDTQYF. The CDR3 DNA reads as TGTGCCAGCAGGGAAGCCGGGACAGGGGGCACAGATACGCAGTATTTT. The chain employs TRBV27 and TRBJ2-3; TRBD1 aligns across 10 bases. V shed 6 bases and J 1 base; nucleotides not matched to a gene: 7. CDR1 is MNHEY, CDR2 SMNVEV, per germline (reference sequence). This CDR3 is built from 16 residues.

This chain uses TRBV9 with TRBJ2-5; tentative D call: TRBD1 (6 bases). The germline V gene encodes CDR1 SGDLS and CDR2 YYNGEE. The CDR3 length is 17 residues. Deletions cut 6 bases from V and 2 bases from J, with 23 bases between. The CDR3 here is CASTIDRDNPCQETQYF. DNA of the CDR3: TGTGCCAGCACCATAGACCGGGACAACCCTTGTCAAGAGACCCAGTACTTC. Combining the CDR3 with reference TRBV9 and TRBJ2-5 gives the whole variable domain DSGVTQTPKHLITATGQRVTLRCSPRSGDLSVYWYQQSLDQGLQFLIQYYNGEERAKGNILERFSAQQFPDLHSELNLSSLELGDSALYFCASTIDRDNPCQETQYFGPGTRLLVL.

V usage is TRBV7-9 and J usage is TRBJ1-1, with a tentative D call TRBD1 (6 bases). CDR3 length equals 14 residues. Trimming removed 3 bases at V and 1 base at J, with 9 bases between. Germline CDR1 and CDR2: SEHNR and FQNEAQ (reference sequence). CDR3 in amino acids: CASSLGHQNTEAFF. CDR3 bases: TGTGCCAGCAGCTTGGGACACCAGAACACTGAAGCTTTCTTT.

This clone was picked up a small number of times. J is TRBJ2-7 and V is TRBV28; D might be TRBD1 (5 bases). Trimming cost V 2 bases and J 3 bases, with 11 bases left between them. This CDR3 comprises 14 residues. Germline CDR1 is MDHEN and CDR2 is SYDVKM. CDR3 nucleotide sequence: TGTGCCAGCAGTTTAACAGGTTTAGTCTACGAGCAGTACTTC. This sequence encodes CASSLTGLVYEQYF. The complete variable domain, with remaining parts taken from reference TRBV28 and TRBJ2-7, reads DVKVTQSSRYLVKRTGEKVFLECVQDMDHENMFWYRQDPGLGLRLIYFSYDVKMKEKGDIPEGYSVSREKKERFSLILESASTNQTSMYLCASSLTGLVYEQYFGPGTRLTVT.

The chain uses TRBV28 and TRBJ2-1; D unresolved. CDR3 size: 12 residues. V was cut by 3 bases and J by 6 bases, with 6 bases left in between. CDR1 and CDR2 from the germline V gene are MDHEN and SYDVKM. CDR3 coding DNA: TGTGCCAGCAGTTTTTATCCCAATGAGCAGTTCTTC. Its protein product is CASSFYPNEQFF.

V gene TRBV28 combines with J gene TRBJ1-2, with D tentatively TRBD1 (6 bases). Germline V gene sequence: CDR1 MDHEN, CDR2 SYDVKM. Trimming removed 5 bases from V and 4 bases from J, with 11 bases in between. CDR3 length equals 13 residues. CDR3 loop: CASSPRGPYGYTF. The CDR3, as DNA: TGTGCCAGCAGTCCCCGGGGGCCCTATGGCTACACCTTC.

The CDR3 spells CASSSPLNYEQYF. In DNA form, the CDR3 reads TGTGCCAGCAGCTCCCCTTTAAACTACGAGCAGTACTTC. The chain joins TRBV7-2 to TRBJ2-7, with D unclear. CDR1 is SGHTA, CDR2 FQGNSA, per germline. The CDR3 is 13 residues long. Trimming took off 4 bases at V and 3 bases at J, with 10 bases between the two ends.

CDR3 DNA: TGTGCCAGCAGCAGCCGGACAGCCTATAATTCACCCCTCCACTTT. Protein product: CASSSRTAYNSPLHF. The chain combines TRBV7-2 with TRBJ1-6; TRBD1 is a possible D gene (6 bases). The CDR3 sequence is 15 residues long. V lost 5 bases and J 2 bases, leaving 10 bases between the germline ends. Per germline, CDR1 SGHTA and CDR2 FQGNSA. The full variable domain, completed using reference TRBV7-2 and TRBJ1-6, is GAGVSQSPSNKVTEKGKDVELRCDPISGHTALYWYRQSLGQGLEFLIYFQGNSAPDKSGLPSDRFSAERTGGSVSTLTIQRTQQEDSAVYLCASSSRTAYNSPLHFGNGTRLTVT.

In DNA, the CDR3 is TGTGCCAGCAGCTTAGCCAGGGCCCGGACCACAGATACGCAGTATTTT. It codes for CASSLARARTTDTQYF. This chain connects TRBV11-2 to TRBJ2-3; perhaps TRBD1 as D (5 bases). CDR1 SGHAT and CDR2 FQNNGV come from the germline V gene. The CDR3 runs 16 residues. With 1 base removed from V and 2 bases from J, the gap between germline ends came to 13 bases.

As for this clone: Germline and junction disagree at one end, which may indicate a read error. The CDR3 coding sequence is TGTGCCAGCAGAGGGACAGGGGCTAACTATGGCCACACCTTC. Translation gives CASRGTGANYGHTF. The chain joins TRBV6-5 to TRBJ1-2, with 10 positions matching TRBD1. Germline CDR1 and CDR2: MNHEY and SVGAGI. This CDR3 contains 14 residues.

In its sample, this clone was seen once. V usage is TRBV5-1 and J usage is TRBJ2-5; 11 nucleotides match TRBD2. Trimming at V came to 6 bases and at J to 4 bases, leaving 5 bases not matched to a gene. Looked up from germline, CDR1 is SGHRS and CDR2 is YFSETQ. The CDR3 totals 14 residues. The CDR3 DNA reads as TGCGCCAGCACCACTAGCGGGAGAGGAGAGACCCAGTACTTC. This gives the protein CASTTSGRGETQYF. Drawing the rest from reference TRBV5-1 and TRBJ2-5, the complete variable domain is KAGVTQTPRYLIKTRGQQVTLSCSPISGHRSVSWYQQTPGQGLQFLFEYFSETQRNKGNFPGRFSGRQFSNSRSEMNVSTLELGDSALYLCASTTSGRGETQYFGPGTRLLVL.